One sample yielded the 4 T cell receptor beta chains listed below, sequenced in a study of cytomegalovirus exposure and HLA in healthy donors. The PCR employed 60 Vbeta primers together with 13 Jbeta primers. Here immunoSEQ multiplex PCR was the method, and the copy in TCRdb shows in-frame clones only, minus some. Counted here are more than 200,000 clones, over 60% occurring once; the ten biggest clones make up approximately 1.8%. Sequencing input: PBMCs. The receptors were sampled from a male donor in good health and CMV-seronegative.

The DNA for the CDR3 is TGTGCCAGCAGCGTGACAGGGAGCTATGGCTACACCTTC. This encodes CASSVTGSYGYTF. J is TRBJ1-2 and V is TRBV9, with TRBD1 matching 7 bases. Trimming took 2 bases from V and 4 from J; bases not matched to a gene: 2. Germline CDR1 is SGDLS and CDR2 is YYNGEE. The CDR3 consists of 13 residues.

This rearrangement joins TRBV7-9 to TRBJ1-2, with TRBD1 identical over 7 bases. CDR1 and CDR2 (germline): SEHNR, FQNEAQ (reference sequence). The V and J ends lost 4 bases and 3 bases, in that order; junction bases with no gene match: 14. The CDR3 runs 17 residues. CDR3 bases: TGTGCCAGCAGCTCAAGCACACCCCCCACAGGGGACTATGGCTACACCTTC. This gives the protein CASSSSTPPTGDYGYTF.

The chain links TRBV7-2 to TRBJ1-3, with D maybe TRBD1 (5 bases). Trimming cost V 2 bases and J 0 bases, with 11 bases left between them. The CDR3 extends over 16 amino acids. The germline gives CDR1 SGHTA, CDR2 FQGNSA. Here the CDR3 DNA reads TGTGCCAGCAGCTTAAAAGGGGCAAACTCTGGAAACACCATATATTTT. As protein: CASSLKGANSGNTIYF.

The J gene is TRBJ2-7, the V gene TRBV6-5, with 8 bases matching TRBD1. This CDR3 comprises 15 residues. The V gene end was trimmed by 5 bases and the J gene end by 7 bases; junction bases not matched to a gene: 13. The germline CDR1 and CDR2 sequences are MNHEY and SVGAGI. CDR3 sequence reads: CASSTWGRGPGEQYF. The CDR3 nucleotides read TGTGCCAGCAGTACCTGGGGCAGGGGGCCGGGGGAGCAGTACTTC.